This T cell receptor beta chain was identified during a study of regulatory T cells in long-lasting Graves disease. Overall study context: Graves' patients diagnosed newly had used antithyroid drugs under 3 months.

The CDR3 runs 14 residues. V lost 3 bases and J 4 bases, leaving 12 bases between the germline ends. The germline V gene encodes CDR1 MNHGY and CDR2 SVAAGI. This clonotype was counted ten times or more. Time point noted: newly diagnosed GD, antithyroid drugs for less than 3 months. Construction of the TCR library relied on RNA isolated from PBMCs. The authors built TCR beta libraries using iRepertoire HTBI primers and Arm-PCR of CDR3 regions. MiXCR, run by TCRdb on the multiplex PCR reads, gives a single entry per CDR3 protein. The repertoire holds around 500,000 distinct CDR3 sequences, with 12% as singletons. This sample also belongs to another study, concerning T cells in Graves' hyperthyroidism and ophthalmopathy. Per that study: Stable Graves' hyperthyroidism meant no ophthalmopathy progression within 18 months.

V usage is TRBV6-9 and J usage is TRBJ1-1; tentatively, D is TRBD1 (5 bases). The receptor was derived from a young woman with Graves disease. The material was peripheral blood mononuclear cells (PBMCs), obtained at new diagnosis, from a patient treated with antithyroid drugs. CDR3 loop: CASSYQGTGTEAFF. For the CDR3, the DNA is TGTGCCAGCAGTTACCAGGGAACGGGCACTGAAGCTTTCTTT.